This entry lists 19 T cell receptor beta chains sequenced from one sample in a study of T cell repertoires in cytomegalovirus infection. TCRdb re-called the reads through MiXCR, storing one row per CDR3 protein. This sample has a few hundred thousand distinct CDR3 sequences, with 9.5% found just once. The source material was PBMCs. Every receptor here comes from a human donor in good health (CMV status not recorded). Some clones in this sample may be carry-over from other donors' samples.

This clonotype was observed a few times. The chain links TRBV3-1 to TRBJ2-1, with a tentative D call TRBD1 (5 bases). The V end was cut by 0 bases, the J end by 4 bases, with 16 bases between. The CDR3 spans 17 residues. Per the germline V gene, CDR1 is LGHDT and CDR2 is YNNKEL (reference sequence). The CDR3 spells CASSQDGAARGYNEQFF. As DNA, the CDR3 is TGTGCCAGCAGCCAAGATGGGGCGGCTAGGGGTTACAATGAGCAGTTCTTC.

This clonotype has a handful of counts. The chain uses TRBV20-1 and TRBJ2-7, with D tentatively TRBD1 or TRBD2 (5 bases each). Trimming took off 0 bases at V and 7 bases at J, with 16 bases between the two ends. The CDR3 runs 14 residues. Germline loops: CDR1 DFQATT, CDR2 SNEGSKA (reference sequence). In DNA, the CDR3 is TGCAGTGCTAGAGATCGCCGGGGCTTGGGTGAGCAGTACTTC. Its protein product is CSARDRRGLGEQYF.

In its sample, this clonotype was seen many times. V is TRBV7-2 and J is TRBJ2-3, with no clear D. The CDR3 is 13 amino acids. V shed 1 base and J shed 5 bases, with 7 bases lying between them. Per germline, CDR1 SGHTA and CDR2 FQGNSA. The CDR3 DNA reads as TGTGCCAGCAGCTTAGGACGCCGAGATACGCAGTATTTT. It specifies CASSLGRRDTQYF.

The V and J genes are TRBV7-2 and TRBJ2-2; TRBD2 matches 13 bases. CDR3 length: 16 amino acids. V lost 6 bases and J lost 8; bases outside the gene matches: 9. Germline loops: CDR1 SGHTA, CDR2 FQGNSA. CDR3 DNA sequence: TGTGCCAGCAGTTTCACCCGGACTAGCGGGAGTGGGGAGCTGTTTTTT. Amino acid sequence: CASSFTRTSGSGELFF.

The sample holds many counts of this clonotype. The rearrangement uses TRBV28 and TRBJ2-5; TRBD2 matches at 12 bases. J gave up 5 bases and V 2 bases, and 9 bases lay outside the gene matches. CDR1 is MDHEN and CDR2 is SYDVKM in the germline V gene. CDR3 length: 17 amino acids. The CDR3 DNA follows: TGTGCCAGCAGTTTAATACTAGCGGGAGGATGGCAGGAGACCCAGTACTTC. Translated: CASSLILAGGWQETQYF.

The chain has TRBV11-2 and TRBJ2-1; 12 bases fit TRBD1. Per the germline V gene, CDR1 is SGHAT and CDR2 is FQNNGV. The CDR3 runs 16 residues. V shed 5 bases and J 7 bases; nucleotides not matched to a gene: 9. In DNA form, the CDR3 reads TGTGCCAGCAGCCCTCCGGGACAGGGGGCTTGGAATGAGCAGTTCTTC. Translating it yields CASSPPGQGAWNEQFF.

The CDR3 nucleotides are TGTGCCAGCAGTACAAGGACAGGGTTAAGGTGGGAGCAGTTCTTC. The encoded protein is CASSTRTGLRWEQFF. The V and J genes are TRBV6-8 and TRBJ2-1; 8 bases map to TRBD1. Germline V lookup: CDR1 MNHGY, CDR2 SAAAGT. The CDR3 consists of 15 residues. V was pared by 5 bases and J by 10 bases, with 13 bases of the junction left unmatched.

The rearrangement joins TRBV18 to TRBJ1-3; D unclear. The germline gives CDR1 KGHSH, CDR2 LQKENI. The V and J ends lost 2 bases and 8 bases respectively, with 10 bases between them. The CDR3 consists of 13 residues. The CDR3 here is CASSPTALDTIYF. The CDR3 DNA follows: TGTGCCAGCTCACCAACCGCTCTGGACACCATATATTTT.

J is TRBJ2-1 and V is TRBV9; D is ambiguous. Between the trimmed V and J ends, which lost 1 base and 8 bases, there was a span of 10 bases. The CDR3 totals 13 residues. Germline V CDR1 and CDR2: SGDLS, YYNGEE. The CDR3 nucleotides are TGTGCCAGCAGCGTATCAGGTTCCTATGAGCAGTTCTTC. Its protein is CASSVSGSYEQFF.

The V call is TRBV3-1, the J call TRBJ2-7, with D unclear. Trimming removed 1 base at V and 4 bases at J, with 14 bases between. The germline V gene has CDR1 LGHDT and CDR2 YNNKEL (reference sequence). The CDR3 has 15 residues. CDR3 DNA sequence: TGTGCCAGCAGCCAAGCATTTTCAACTGGTTACGAGCAGTACTTC. Its protein is CASSQAFSTGYEQYF.

This clonotype turned up a few times. The V gene is TRBV12-3 or TRBV12-4, the J gene TRBJ2-7, with D possibly being TRBD2 (6 bases). V gave up 6 bases and J gave up 5 bases, with 14 bases separating them. The CDR3 has 13 residues. Here the CDR3 DNA reads TGTGCCAGCAGCCTCCTGGAGGGCAACGAGCAGTACTTC. The encoded protein is CASSLLEGNEQYF.

This clonotype was picked up a small number of times. The chain joins TRBV20-1 to TRBJ1-1, with D maybe TRBD1 (6 bases). This CDR3 is built from 13 residues. V was pared by 0 bases and J by 13 bases, with 18 bases between. Looked up from germline, CDR1 is DFQATT and CDR2 is SNEGSKA (reference sequence). In DNA, the CDR3 is TGCAGTGCTAGAGATCACGACAGTCTAGGGGGTTTCTTT. This sequence encodes CSARDHDSLGGFF.

The genes are TRBV6-2 or TRBV6-3 and TRBJ1-1, with TRBD1 matching 9 bases. Losses at the gene ends were 2 bases for V and 4 bases for J; bases not matched to a gene: 17. CDR3 length: 19 residues. CDR1 and CDR2 from the germline V gene are MNHEY and SVGEGT. CDR3 DNA: TGTGCCAGCAGTTACCCCCCGGGACAGGGTAAGGGATGGAGCACTGAAGCTTTCTTT. Translation: CASSYPPGQGKGWSTEAFF.

This clonotype showed up just a few times. The genes are TRBV12-3 or TRBV12-4 and TRBJ1-5; D is unresolved. CDR3 size: 12 residues. V lost 3 bases to trimming and J lost 4 bases, with 4 bases between them. CDR3 nucleotide sequence: TGTGCCAGCAGTTTGAAGAATCAGCCCCAGCATTTT. It translates to CASSLKNQPQHF.

This chain uses TRBV7-6 with TRBJ2-1; D is possibly TRBD2 (5 bases). V was shortened by 3 bases and J by 9 bases, with 15 bases between the two germline ends. The CDR3 runs 14 residues. Germline values: CDR1 SGHVS, CDR2 FNYEAQ. CDR3 amino acids: CASSFQRSASEQFF. CDR3 DNA: TGTGCCAGCAGCTTCCAGCGGTCCGCCAGTGAGCAGTTCTTC.

This clonotype occurred a few times. This chain uses TRBV12-3 or TRBV12-4 with TRBJ2-1; 8 bases line up with TRBD1. The CDR3 is made up of 14 amino acids. Trimming removed 4 bases from V and 12 bases from J; junction bases left unmatched: 11. The CDR3 nucleotides read TGTGCCAGCAGTTCCGGGACAGGAGGTAGGGGGCAGTTCTTC. It encodes CASSSGTGGRGQFF.

The chain recombines TRBV7-4 with TRBJ1-1; D is uncertain. V lost 0 bases to trimming and J lost 4 bases, with 9 bases between them. CDR1 and CDR2 (germline): SGHVT, SQSDAQ. CDR3 size: 14 residues. The CDR3 protein is CASSLAPEGTEAFF. The CDR3 coding sequence is TGTGCCAGCAGCTTAGCACCAGAGGGCACTGAAGCTTTCTTT.

The chain joins TRBV2 to TRBJ2-5; no clear D gene. Per germline, CDR1 SNHLY and CDR2 FYNNEI. The CDR3 sequence is 11 residues long. V was shortened by 1 base and J by 7 bases, with 4 bases between the two germline ends. CDR3 sequence reads: CASSEGGTQYF. The DNA for the CDR3 is TGTGCCAGCAGTGAAGGTGGGACCCAGTACTTC.

The sample holds a few counts of this clonotype. The gene calls are TRBV4-2 and TRBJ1-2; 7 bases are shared with TRBD1. This CDR3 is built from 16 residues. Germline-derived CDR1 and CDR2 are LGHNA and YNFKEQ. Germline trimming cut 0 bases from V and 5 bases from J; bases unmatched to any gene: 9. The CDR3 DNA sequence: TGTGCCAGCAGCCAAGACGGGAAGGCGACAGGGTATGGCTACACCTTC. This gives the protein CASSQDGKATGYGYTF.